This TCR beta chain was profiled in a study of T cell responses to AZD1222 COVID-19 vaccine. As for this clone: As yet, its antigen is unknown.

General study results and limits: After two AZD1222 doses, spike-specific TCR breadth and depth rose versus day 0. Mapped onto spike, vaccine-associated CD4 TCRs spanned it and were dominant at 160-218 and 743-854. In a largely white British group with more females than males, clonal diversity was possibly underestimated.

CDR1 is SNHLY and CDR2 is FYNNEI in the germline V gene. This CDR3 comprises 15 residues. The V gene lost 5 bases and the J gene lost 5 bases, with 18 bases spanning the gap. Assay used: immunoSEQ multiplex PCR; TCRdb lists only in-frame clones, some missing. This table holds 150,000 to 200,000 clones, roughly 93% found once. The specimen was peripheral blood, collected on day 0 of AZD1222 vaccination. The sequence derives from an adult in good health. The rearrangement links TRBV2 to TRBJ2-5; D unresolved. The chain's CDR3 is CASSPLSTPRETQYF. CDR3 nucleotide sequence: TGTGCCAGCAGTCCCTTGTCGACTCCCCGGGAGACCCAGTACTTC.